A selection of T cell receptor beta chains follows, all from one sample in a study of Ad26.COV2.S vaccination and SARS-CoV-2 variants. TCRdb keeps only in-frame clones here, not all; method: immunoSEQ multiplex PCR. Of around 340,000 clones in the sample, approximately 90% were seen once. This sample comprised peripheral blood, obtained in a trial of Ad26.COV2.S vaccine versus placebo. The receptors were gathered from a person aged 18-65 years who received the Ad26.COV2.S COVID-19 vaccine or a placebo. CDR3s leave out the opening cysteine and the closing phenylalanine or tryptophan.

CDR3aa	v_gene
ASSRGPNQPQH	TRBV6-5
SVVGLAGTEQF	TRBV29-1
ASSPGVWDTEAF	TRBV19
ASSLRTRELF	TRBV3-1/TRBV3-2
ASSSGLRGSGEQF	TRBV3-1/TRBV3-2
ASSVDSDTQY	TRBV9
ASRMGPASGEQF	TRBV3-1/TRBV3-2
ASSKPGENTEAF	TRBV18
ASSGRTGGVETQY	TRBV5-4
ASSYSGAYNSPLH	TRBV6-5
ASSVVGTGGGNTIY	TRBV9
ASRKTETYQPQH	TRBV6-5
ASSPPGRRNEKLF	TRBV11-2
ASSQTGRPLGETQY	TRBV3-1/TRBV3-2
ASSLVGPTSGGYQETQY	TRBV7-8
ASSQTLYEQY	TRBV3-1/TRBV3-2
ASSKGGAMNTEAF	TRBV3-1/TRBV3-2
SGILNTEAF	TRBV29-1
ASSLVLGMNTEAF	TRBV7-2
ASSQNGEAWPYEQY	TRBV18
ASSLQQGEGNTIY	TRBV7-3